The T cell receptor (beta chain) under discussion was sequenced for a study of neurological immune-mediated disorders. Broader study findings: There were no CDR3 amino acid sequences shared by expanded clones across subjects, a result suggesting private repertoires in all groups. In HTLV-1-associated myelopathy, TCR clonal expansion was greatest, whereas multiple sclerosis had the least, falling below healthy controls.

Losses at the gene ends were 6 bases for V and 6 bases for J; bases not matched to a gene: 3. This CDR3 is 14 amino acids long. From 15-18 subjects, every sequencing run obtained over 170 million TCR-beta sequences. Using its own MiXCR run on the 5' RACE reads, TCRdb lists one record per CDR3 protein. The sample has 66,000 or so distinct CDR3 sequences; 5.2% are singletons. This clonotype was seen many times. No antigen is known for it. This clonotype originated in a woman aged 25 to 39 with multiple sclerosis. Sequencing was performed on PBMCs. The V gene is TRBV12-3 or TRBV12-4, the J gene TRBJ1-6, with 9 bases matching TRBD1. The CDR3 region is CASRTTGGNSPLHF. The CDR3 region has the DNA TGTGCCAGCAGGACGACAGGGGGTAATTCACCCCTCCACTTT.